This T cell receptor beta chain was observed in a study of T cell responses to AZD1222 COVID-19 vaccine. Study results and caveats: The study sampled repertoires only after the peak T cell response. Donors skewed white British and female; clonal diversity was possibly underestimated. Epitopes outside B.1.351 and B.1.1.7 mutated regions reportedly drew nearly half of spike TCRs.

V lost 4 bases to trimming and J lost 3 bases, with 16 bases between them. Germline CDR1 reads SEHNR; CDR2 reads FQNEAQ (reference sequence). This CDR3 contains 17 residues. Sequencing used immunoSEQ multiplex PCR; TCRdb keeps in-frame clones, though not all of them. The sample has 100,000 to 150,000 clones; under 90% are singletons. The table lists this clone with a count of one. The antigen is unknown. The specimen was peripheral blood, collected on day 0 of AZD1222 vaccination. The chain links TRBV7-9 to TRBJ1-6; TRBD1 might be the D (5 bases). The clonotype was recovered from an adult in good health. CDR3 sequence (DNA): TGTGCCAGCAGCTCCTTGGATGGGACGGTCTATAATTCACCCCTCCACTTT. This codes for CASSSLDGTVYNSPLHF.